The present entry profiles one T cell receptor beta chain with its context. Its antigen is as yet unknown. The entry originates in a study of T cell responses to AZD1222 COVID-19 vaccine. Libraries were prepared by immunoSEQ multiplex PCR; TCRdb keeps only in-frame clonotypes and omits some of them. This table has about 180,000 clones, about 91% appearing once. Germline CDR1 SGHDT, CDR2 YYEEEE. V was cut by 2 bases and J by 0 bases, with 11 bases left in between. The CDR3 runs to 15 residues. Overall study findings and caveats: CD4 TCRs covered the whole spike, strongest at regions 160-218 and 743-854. Among those given AZD1222, only six were seropositive at baseline. Among the donors, most were white British and more were female, and clonal diversity was possibly underestimated.

The sequence was obtained from an adult in good health. The input for sequencing was peripheral blood, taken on day 0 of AZD1222 vaccination. The chain has TRBV5-6 and TRBJ2-5, with TRBD1 as a possible D gene (6 bases). CDR3 nucleotide sequence: TGTGCCAGCAGCTTTGGCGGACAGTACCAAGAGACCCAGTACTTC. This translates into CASSFGGQYQETQYF.